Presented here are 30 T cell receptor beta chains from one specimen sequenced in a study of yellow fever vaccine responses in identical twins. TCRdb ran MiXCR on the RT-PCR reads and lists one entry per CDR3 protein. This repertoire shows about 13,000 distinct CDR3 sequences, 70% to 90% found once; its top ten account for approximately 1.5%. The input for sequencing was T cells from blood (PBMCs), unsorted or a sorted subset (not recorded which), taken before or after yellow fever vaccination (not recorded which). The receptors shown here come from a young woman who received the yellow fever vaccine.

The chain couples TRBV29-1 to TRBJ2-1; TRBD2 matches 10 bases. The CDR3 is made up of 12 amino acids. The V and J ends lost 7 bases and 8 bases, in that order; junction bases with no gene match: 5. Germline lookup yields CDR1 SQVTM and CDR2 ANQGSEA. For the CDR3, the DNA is TGCAGCGCGAGCGGGAGGGCCGATGAGCAGTTCTTC. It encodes CSASGRADEQFF.

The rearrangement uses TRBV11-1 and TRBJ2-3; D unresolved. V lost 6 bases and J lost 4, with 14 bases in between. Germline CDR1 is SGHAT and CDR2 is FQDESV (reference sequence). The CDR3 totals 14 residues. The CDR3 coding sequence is TGTGCCAGCAGGGCTGCCGGGCCAGCAGATACGCAGTATTTT. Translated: CASRAAGPADTQYF.

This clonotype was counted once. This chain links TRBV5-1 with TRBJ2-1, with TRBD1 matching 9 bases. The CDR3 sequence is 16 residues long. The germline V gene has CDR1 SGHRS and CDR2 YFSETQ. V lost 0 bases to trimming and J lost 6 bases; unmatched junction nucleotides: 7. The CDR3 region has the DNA TGCGCCAGCAGCTTGGCCCCGGGACAGGGCACCAATGAGCAGTTCTTC. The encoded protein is CASSLAPGQGTNEQFF.

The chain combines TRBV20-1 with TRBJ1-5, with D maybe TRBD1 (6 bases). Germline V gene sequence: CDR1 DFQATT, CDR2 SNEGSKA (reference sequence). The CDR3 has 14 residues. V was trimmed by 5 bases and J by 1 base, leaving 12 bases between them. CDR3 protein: CSASQGRSNQPQHF. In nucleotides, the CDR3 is TGCAGTGCTTCACAGGGACGCAGCAATCAGCCCCAGCATTTT.

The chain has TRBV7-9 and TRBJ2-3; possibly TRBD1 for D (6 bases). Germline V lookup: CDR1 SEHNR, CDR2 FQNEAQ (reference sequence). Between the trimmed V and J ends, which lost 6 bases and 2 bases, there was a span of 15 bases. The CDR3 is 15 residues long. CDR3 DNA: TGTGCCAGCAGAAGTGAGACAGGCGCCACAGATACGCAGTATTTT. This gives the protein CASRSETGATDTQYF.

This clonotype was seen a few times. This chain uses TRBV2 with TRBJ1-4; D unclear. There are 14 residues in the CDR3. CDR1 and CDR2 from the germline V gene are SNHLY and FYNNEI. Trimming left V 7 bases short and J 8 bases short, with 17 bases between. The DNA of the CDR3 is TGTGCCAGCACCGGATCGAGAGGGCTGGAAAAACTGTTTTTT. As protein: CASTGSRGLEKLFF. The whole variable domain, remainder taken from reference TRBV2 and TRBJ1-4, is EPEVTQTPSHQVTQMGQEVILRCVPISNHLYFYWYRQILGQKVEFLVSFYNNEISEKSEIFDDQFSVERPDGSNFTLKIRSTKLEDSAMYFCASTGSRGLEKLFFGSGTQLSVL.

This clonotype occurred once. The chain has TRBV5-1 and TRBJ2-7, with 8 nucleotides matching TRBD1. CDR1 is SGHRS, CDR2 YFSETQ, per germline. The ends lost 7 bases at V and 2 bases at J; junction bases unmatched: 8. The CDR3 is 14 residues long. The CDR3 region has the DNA TGCGCCAGCGCAGGGGGCAGTGGCGCCTACGAGCAGTACTTC. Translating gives CASAGGSGAYEQYF.

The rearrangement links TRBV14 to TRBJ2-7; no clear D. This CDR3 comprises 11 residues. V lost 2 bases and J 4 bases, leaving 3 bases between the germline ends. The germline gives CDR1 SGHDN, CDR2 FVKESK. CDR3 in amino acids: CASSQLYEQYF. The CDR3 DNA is TGTGCCAGCAGCCAATTATACGAGCAGTACTTC.

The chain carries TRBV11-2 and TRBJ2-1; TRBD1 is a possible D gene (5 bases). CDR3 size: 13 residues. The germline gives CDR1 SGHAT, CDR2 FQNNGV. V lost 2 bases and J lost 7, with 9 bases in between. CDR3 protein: CASSLNPGNEQFF. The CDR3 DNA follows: TGTGCCAGCAGCTTAAATCCAGGGAATGAGCAGTTCTTC. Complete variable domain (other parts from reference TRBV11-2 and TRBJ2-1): EAGVAQSPRYKIIEKRQSVAFWCNPISGHATLYWYQQILGQGPKLLIQFQNNGVVDDSQLPKDRFSAERLKGVDSTLKIQPAKLEDSAVYLCASSLNPGNEQFFGPGTRLTVL.

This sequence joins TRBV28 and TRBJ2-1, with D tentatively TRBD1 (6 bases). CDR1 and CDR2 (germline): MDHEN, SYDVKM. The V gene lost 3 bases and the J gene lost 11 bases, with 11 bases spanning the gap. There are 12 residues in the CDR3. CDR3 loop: CASSFLGQKQFF. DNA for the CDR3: TGTGCCAGCAGTTTTTTAGGACAGAAGCAGTTCTTC.

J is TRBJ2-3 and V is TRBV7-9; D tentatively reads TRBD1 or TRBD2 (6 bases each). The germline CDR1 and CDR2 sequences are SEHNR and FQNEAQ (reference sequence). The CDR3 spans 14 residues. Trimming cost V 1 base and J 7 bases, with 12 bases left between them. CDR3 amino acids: CASSLEGGLYTQYF. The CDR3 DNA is TGTGCCAGCAGCTTAGAAGGGGGGCTTTATACGCAGTATTTT.

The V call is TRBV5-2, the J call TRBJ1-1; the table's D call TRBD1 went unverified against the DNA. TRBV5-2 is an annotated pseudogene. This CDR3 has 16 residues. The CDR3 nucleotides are TGTGCCAGCAACGACCAGCTAGGGGGTTGGGACACTGAAGCTTTCTTT. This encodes CASNDQLGGWDTEAFF.

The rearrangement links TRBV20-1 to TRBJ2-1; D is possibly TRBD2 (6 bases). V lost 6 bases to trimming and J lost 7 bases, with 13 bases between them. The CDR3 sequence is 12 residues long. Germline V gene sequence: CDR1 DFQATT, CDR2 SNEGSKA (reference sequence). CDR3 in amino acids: CSAKRGGNEQFF. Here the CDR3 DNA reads TGCAGTGCCAAGAGGGGAGGTAATGAGCAGTTCTTC.

CDR3 protein: CASSLVETGNYGYTF. In nucleotides, the CDR3 is TGTGCCAGCAGCTTAGTTGAGACAGGGAACTATGGCTACACCTTC. The J gene is TRBJ1-2, the V gene TRBV11-1; the match to TRBD1 covers 7 bases. The length of the CDR3 is 15 residues. Germline loops: CDR1 SGHAT, CDR2 FQDESV (reference sequence). With 1 base clipped from V and 2 bases from J, the junction kept 4 bases outside the gene matches.

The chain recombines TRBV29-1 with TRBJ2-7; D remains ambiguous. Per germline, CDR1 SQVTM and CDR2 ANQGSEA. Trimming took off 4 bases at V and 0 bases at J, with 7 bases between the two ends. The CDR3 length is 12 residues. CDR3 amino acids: CSVAPNSYEQYF. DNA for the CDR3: TGCAGCGTTGCCCCCAACTCCTACGAGCAGTACTTC.

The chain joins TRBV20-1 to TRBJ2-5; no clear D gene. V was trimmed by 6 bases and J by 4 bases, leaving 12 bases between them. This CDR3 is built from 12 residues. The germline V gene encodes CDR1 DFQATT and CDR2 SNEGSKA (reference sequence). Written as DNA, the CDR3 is TGCAGTGCCAATAAAACCCCAGAGACCCAGTACTTC. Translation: CSANKTPETQYF.

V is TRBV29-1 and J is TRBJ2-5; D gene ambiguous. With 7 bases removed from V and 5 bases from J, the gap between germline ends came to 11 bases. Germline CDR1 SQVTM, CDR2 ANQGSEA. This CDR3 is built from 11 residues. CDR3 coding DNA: TGCAGCGGGCGTTCTAGGGAGACCCAGTACTTC. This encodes CSGRSRETQYF.

CDR3 DNA sequence: TGTGCCAGCAGCGTAGAGGCTAGCGGGGGCACAGATACGCAGTATTTT. This sequence encodes CASSVEASGGTDTQYF. This chain links TRBV9 with TRBJ2-3; 9 bases are shared with TRBD2. This CDR3 spans 16 amino acids. Germline CDR1 and CDR2: SGDLS and YYNGEE. Trimming cost V 0 bases and J 1 base; bases outside gene matches: 3.

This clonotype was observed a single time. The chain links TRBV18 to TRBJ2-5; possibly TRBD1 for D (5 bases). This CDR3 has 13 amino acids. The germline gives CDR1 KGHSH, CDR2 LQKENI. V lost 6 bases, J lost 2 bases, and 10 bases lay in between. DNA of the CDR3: TGTGCCAGCTCGGACACACAACAAGAGACCCAGTACTTC. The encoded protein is CASSDTQQETQYF.

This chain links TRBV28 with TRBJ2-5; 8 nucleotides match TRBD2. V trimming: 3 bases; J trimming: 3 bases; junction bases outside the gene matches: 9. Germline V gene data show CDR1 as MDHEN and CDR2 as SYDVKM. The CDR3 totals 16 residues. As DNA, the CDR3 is TGTGCCAGCAGTTTCCTTCCAGCGGGGGACAAAGAGACCCAGTACTTC. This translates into CASSFLPAGDKETQYF. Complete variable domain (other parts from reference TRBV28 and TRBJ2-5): DVKVTQSSRYLVKRTGEKVFLECVQDMDHENMFWYRQDPGLGLRLIYFSYDVKMKEKGDIPEGYSVSREKKERFSLILESASTNQTSMYLCASSFLPAGDKETQYFGPGTRLLVL.

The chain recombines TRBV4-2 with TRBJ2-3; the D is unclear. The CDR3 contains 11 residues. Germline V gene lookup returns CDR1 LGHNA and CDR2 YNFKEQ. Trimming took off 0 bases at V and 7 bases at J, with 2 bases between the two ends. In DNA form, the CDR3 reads TGTGCCAGCAGCCAAGATCATACGCAGTATTTT. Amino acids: CASSQDHTQYF.

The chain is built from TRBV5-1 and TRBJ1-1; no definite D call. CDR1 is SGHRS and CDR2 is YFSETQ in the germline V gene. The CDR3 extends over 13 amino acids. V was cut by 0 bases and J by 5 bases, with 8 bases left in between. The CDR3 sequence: CASSLDGRTEAFF. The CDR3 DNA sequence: TGCGCCAGCAGCTTGGACGGGAGGACTGAAGCTTTCTTT.

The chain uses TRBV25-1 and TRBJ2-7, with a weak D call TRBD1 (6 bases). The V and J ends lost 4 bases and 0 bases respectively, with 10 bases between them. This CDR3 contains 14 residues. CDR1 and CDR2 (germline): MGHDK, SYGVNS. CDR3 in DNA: TGTGCCAGCAGTGGGGGGCAGTTCTCCTACGAGCAGTACTTC. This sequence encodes CASSGGQFSYEQYF.

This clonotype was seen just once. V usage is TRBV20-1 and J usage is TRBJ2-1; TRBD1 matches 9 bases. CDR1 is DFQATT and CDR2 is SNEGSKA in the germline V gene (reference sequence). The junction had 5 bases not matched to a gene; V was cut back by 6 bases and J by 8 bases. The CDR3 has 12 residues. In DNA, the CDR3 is TGCAGTGCCAGGGGACAGGGCTATGAGCAGTTCTTC. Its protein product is CSARGQGYEQFF.

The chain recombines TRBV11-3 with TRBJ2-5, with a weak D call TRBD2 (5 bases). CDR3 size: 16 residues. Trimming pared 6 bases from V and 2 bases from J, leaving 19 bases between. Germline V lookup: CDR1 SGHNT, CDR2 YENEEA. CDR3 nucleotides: TGTGCCAGCAGGCAAAATAGCGCCGTACCGCAAGAGACCCAGTACTTC. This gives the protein CASRQNSAVPQETQYF.

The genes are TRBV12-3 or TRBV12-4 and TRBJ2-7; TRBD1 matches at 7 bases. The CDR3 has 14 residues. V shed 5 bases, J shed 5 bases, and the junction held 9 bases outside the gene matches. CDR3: CASSRPTGTDEQYF. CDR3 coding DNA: TGTGCCAGCAGTCGGCCGACAGGGACGGACGAGCAGTACTTC.

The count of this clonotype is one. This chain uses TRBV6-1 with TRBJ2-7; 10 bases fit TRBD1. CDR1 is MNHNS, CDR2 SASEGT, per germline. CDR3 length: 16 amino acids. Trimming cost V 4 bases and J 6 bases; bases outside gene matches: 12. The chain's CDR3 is CASSARSGTGASEQYF. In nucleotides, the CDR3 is TGTGCCAGCAGTGCCCGCTCCGGGACAGGGGCTTCCGAGCAGTACTTC.

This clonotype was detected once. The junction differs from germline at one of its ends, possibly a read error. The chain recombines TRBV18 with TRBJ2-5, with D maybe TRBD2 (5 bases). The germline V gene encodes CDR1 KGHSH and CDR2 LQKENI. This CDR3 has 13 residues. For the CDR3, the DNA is TGTGCCAGCTCACCACCGGAACAGACATTGAGGGACTTC. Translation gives CASSPPEQTLRDF.

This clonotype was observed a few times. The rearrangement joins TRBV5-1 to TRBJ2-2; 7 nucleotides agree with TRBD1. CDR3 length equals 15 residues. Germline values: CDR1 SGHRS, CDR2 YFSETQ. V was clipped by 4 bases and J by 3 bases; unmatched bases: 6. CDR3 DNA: TGCGCCAGCAGCCTGGACAGGCCGGACACCGGGGAGCTGTTTTTT. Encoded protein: CASSLDRPDTGELFF.

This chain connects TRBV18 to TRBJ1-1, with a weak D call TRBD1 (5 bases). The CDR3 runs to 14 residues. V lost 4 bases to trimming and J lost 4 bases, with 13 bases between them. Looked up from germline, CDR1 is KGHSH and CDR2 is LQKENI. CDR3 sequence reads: CASSLIRELTEAFF. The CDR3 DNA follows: TGTGCCAGCTCACTTATCAGGGAACTCACTGAAGCTTTCTTT. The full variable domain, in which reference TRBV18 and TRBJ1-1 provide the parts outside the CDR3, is NAGVMQNPRHLVRRRGQEARLRCSPMKGHSHVYWYRQLPEEGLKFMVYLQKENIIDESGMPKERFSAEFPKEGPSILRIQQVVRGDSAAYFCASSLIRELTEAFFGQGTRLTVV.